This T cell receptor (beta chain) was captured by sequencing in a study of shared clonotypes between healthy human individuals. Overall study context: Per donor, three plates held CD4 naive cells, three held CD4 memory, two held CD8 naive and one held CD8 memory. General observations from the study: Four donors shared about 4.8% of their naive CD4 clonotypes. Tissue TCR repertoires likely differ from these blood-only repertoires.

As concerns this clone: Its matching antigen is unknown.

Between the trimmed V and J ends, which lost 6 bases and 2 bases, there was a span of 10 bases. From germline, CDR1 is SGHAT and CDR2 FQNNGV. This CDR3 region has 13 residues. Measured with immunoSEQ multiplex PCR; TCRdb has only the in-frame clones, and not every one. The table includes some 1.5 million clones, about 96% detected once. The source material was naive CD4+ T cells sorted from blood. The subset here: CD45RA+ positively selected. The V call is TRBV11-2, the J call TRBJ1-1, with D possibly TRBD1 on 6 matching bases. The TCR sequence derives from a man under 40 in good health. In nucleotides, the CDR3 is TGTGCCAGCAGACAGGGTAGAAACACTGAAGCTTTCTTT. It translates to CASRQGRNTEAFF.